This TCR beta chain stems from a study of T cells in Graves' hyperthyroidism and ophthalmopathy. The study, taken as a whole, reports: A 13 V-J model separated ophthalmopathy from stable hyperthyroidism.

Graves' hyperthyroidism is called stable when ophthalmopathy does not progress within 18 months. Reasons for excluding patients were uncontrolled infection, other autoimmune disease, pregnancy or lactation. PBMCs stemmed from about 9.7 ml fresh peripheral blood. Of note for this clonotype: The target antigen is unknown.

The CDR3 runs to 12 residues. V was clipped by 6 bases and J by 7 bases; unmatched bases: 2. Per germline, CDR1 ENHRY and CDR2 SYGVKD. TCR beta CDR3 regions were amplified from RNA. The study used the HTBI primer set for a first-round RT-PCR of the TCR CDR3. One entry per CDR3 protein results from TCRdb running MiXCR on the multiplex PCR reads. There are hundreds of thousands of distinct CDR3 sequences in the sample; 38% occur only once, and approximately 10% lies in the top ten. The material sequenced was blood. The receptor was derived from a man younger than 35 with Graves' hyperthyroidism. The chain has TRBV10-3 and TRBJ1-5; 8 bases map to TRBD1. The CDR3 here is CAIRDRDQPQHF. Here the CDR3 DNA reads TGTGCCATCAGGGACAGGGACCAGCCCCAGCATTTT.